Following are 18 T cell receptor beta chains from one sample sequenced in a study of T cells in women clearing cervical HPV infection. Here immunoSEQ multiplex PCR was the method, and the copy in TCRdb shows in-frame clones only, minus some. Here the sample table reports tens of thousands of clones. Input material: blood buffy coat. The receptors derive from a woman aged 18 to 75 with a cervical HPV16 infection that either progressed to CIN3+ or cleared (not recorded which).

In the case of this clone: The read falls 3 residues short of the CDR3 end, and the missing part is taken from the germline J gene. The V call is TRBV6-2 or TRBV6-3, the J call TRBJ1-2; D might be TRBD1 (6 bases). Germline CDR1 is MNHEY and CDR2 is SVGEGT. The CDR3 loop spans 17 amino acids. CDR3 DNA (partial): TGTGCCAGCAGCTTACATCTAGCGGGGGACAACACAGATACC. It is translated as CASSLHLAGDNTDT. The entire CDR3 reads CASSLHLAGDNTDTYTF.

Turning to this clone: The germline gene is not matched at one end of the junction; a read error may be the cause. The CDR3 is cut off 3 residues early in the read; its end comes from the germline J gene. This chain links TRBV7-9 with TRBJ2-5, with a tentative D call TRBD2 (6 bases). The V gene's germline CDR1 is SEHNR and CDR2 FQNEAQ (reference sequence). CDR3 length equals 14 residues. The covered CDR3 bases are TGTTCCAGCAGCGTCTCTAGCGTCGCCGAGACC. Amino acids: CSSSVSSVAET. The whole CDR3 protein reads CSSSVSSVAETQYF.

As for this clone: Coverage ceases 3 residues before the CDR3 finishes, and the germline J gene fills in the end. The chain links TRBV20-1 to TRBJ2-7; 13 positions agree with TRBD2. Germline V CDR1 and CDR2: DFQATT, SNEGSKA (reference sequence). Trimming cost V 0 bases and J 1 base; bases outside gene matches: 6. This CDR3 has 17 amino acids. The sequenced part of the CDR3 DNA is TGCAGTGCTAGAGATCCCAGACTAGCGGGGGGATCCTACGAG. This encodes CSARDPRLAGGSYE. In full, the CDR3 is CSARDPRLAGGSYEQYF.

About this clone: The read terminates 3 residues before the CDR3 end, so the remaining end is supplied by the germline J gene. This chain connects TRBV20-1 to TRBJ1-2; 8 bases are shared with TRBD1. J was trimmed by 7 bases and V by 7 bases; bases with no gene match: 8. The CDR3 covers 12 residues. The germline gives CDR1 DFQATT, CDR2 SNEGSKA (reference sequence). The sequenced CDR3 bases are TGCAGTGTTTCAGGGGGCGCAGCTGGC. Its protein is CSVSGGAAG. The entire CDR3 protein reads CSVSGGAAGYTF.

Details on this clone: Read data end 3 residues before the CDR3 end; the end is taken from the germline J gene. V is TRBV20-1 and J is TRBJ2-1; 10 nucleotides line up with TRBD2. The V and J ends lost 1 base and 1 base, in that order; junction bases with no gene match: 7. The length of the CDR3 is 17 residues. Germline V gene sequence: CDR1 DFQATT, CDR2 SNEGSKA (reference sequence). The covered CDR3 bases are TGCAGTGCTAGAGTGTCTAGCGGGAGCTCTTCCTACAATGAG. Amino acids: CSARVSSGSSSYNE. The full CDR3 is CSARVSSGSSSYNEQFF.

Concerning this clone: The read terminates 3 residues before the CDR3 end, so the remaining end is supplied by the germline J gene. This rearrangement joins TRBV7-6 to TRBJ1-2; 11 bases line up with TRBD1. The CDR3 sequence is 13 residues long. J was trimmed by 6 bases and V by 5 bases; bases with no gene match: 2. Looked up from germline, CDR1 is SGHVS and CDR2 is FNYEAQ. The CDR3 DNA, read in part, is TGTGCCAGCAGCATGGGACAGGGGGATGGC. Translated, it gives CASSMGQGDG. The full CDR3 protein is CASSMGQGDGYTF.

The DNA read from the CDR3 is TGTGCCAGCAGCGGAACAGGGGTAGGGTTCCACAATGAG. Its protein is CASSGTGVGFHNE. The whole CDR3 region reads CASSGTGVGFHNEQFF. The V and J genes are TRBV28 and TRBJ2-1; 7 nucleotides line up with TRBD1. Coverage ceases 3 residues before the CDR3 finishes, and the germline J gene fills in the end. V was pared by 6 bases and J by 5 bases, with 13 bases of the junction left unmatched. Per germline, CDR1 MDHEN and CDR2 SYDVKM. The CDR3 length is 16 residues. The entire variable domain, with the rest obtained from reference TRBV28 and TRBJ2-1, is as follows: DVKVTQSSRYLVKRTGEKVFLECVQDMDHENMFWYRQDPGLGLRLIYFSYDVKMKEKGDIPEGYSVSREKKERFSLILESASTNQTSMYLCASSGTGVGFHNEQFFGPGTRLTVL.

As regards this clone: The read gets to within 3 residues of the CDR3 end, and the germline J gene fills in the rest. The same CDR3 can be traced to other DNA sequences in this sample. The chain has TRBV7-9 and TRBJ2-5; 9 bases agree with TRBD1. The V gene's germline CDR1 is SEHNR and CDR2 FQNEAQ (reference sequence). V gave up 3 bases and J gave up 3 bases; unmatched junction bases: 5. The CDR3 runs to 15 residues. CDR3 amino acids: CASSFGQGREETQYF. The DNA read from the CDR3 is TGTGCCAGCAGCTTTGGACAGGGGCGAGAAGAGACC.

For this clone: The read terminates 3 residues before the CDR3 end, so the remaining end is supplied by the germline J gene. V gene TRBV19 combines with J gene TRBJ1-1; D possibly corresponds to TRBD1 (5 bases). Germline V gene lookup returns CDR1 LNHDA and CDR2 SQIVND (reference sequence). The CDR3 runs 13 residues. V was trimmed by 5 bases and J by 4 bases, leaving 11 bases between them. The sequenced part of the CDR3 DNA is TGTGCCAGTAGTGGCAGGGTCGGCACTGAA. Translation gives CASSGRVGTE. Given in full, the CDR3 is CASSGRVGTEAFF.

As for this clone: The CDR3 is cut off 3 residues early in the read; its end comes from the germline J gene. The V gene is TRBV11-2, the J gene TRBJ1-6; maybe TRBD1 (5 bases). Trimming stripped 0 bases from V and 11 bases from J, with 11 bases between. Germline CDR1 and CDR2: SGHAT and FQNNGV. The CDR3 is 14 residues long. The sequenced part of the CDR3 DNA is TGTGCCAGCAGCTTAGATCCAGGGCTTACACCC. Its translation is CASSLDPGLTP. From start to end, the CDR3 is CASSLDPGLTPLHF.

Remarks on this clone: From the germline J gene comes the end of the CDR3, since the read stops 3 residues before it. The J gene is TRBJ2-5, the V gene TRBV10-3; TRBD1 aligns across 7 bases. Looked up from germline, CDR1 is ENHRY and CDR2 is SYGVKD. This CDR3 is built from 13 residues. The ends lost 6 bases at V and 3 bases at J; junction bases unmatched: 4. The sequenced CDR3 bases are TGTGCCATCAGATCCGGGACAGAAGAGACC. Its protein is CAIRSGTEET. The whole CDR3 protein is CAIRSGTEETQYF.

A note on this clone: The read terminates 3 residues ahead of where the CDR3 ends, so the germline J gene completes it. This sequence joins TRBV5-1 and TRBJ1-4; 7 nucleotides align to TRBD1. Per the germline V gene, CDR1 is SGHRS and CDR2 is YFSETQ. The CDR3 sequence is 15 residues long. V lost 3 bases and J lost 6; bases outside the gene matches: 8. The CDR3 DNA, read in part, is TGCGCCAGCAGCTGGTATCAGGGGGAATATGAAAAA. It encodes CASSWYQGEYEK. The entire CDR3 protein reads CASSWYQGEYEKLFF. Full variable domain (missing parts from reference TRBV5-1 and TRBJ1-4): KAGVTQTPRYLIKTRGQQVTLSCSPISGHRSVSWYQQTPGQGLQFLFEYFSETQRNKGNFPGRFSGRQFSNSRSEMNVSTLELGDSALYLCASSWYQGEYEKLFFGSGTQLSVL.

As regards this clone: The CDR3 extends 3 residues past the end of the read, so its final part is completed from the germline J gene. The chain couples TRBV7-9 to TRBJ1-2; D not resolved. The germline CDR1 and CDR2 sequences are SEHNR and FQNEAQ (reference sequence). The CDR3 contains 11 residues. The sequenced part of the CDR3 DNA is TGTGCCAGCAGCTCCTACTACGAC. This codes for CASSSYYD. The entire CDR3 reads CASSSYYDYTF.

Comments on this clone: The CDR3 end is not reached by the read, which stops 3 residues before it; the germline J gene fills it in. The genes are TRBV29-1 and TRBJ1-1; D might be TRBD1 (5 bases). CDR1 is SQVTM, CDR2 ANQGSEA, per germline. Trimming took off 6 bases at V and 0 bases at J, with 11 bases between the two ends. CDR3 length equals 13 residues. The part of the CDR3 DNA that was read is TGCAGCGTGAGGGGAAGCCTGAACACTGAA. It codes for CSVRGSLNTE. The CDR3 in its entirety is CSVRGSLNTEAFF.

In the case of this clone: Sequencing ends 3 residues short of the CDR3 end; the germline J gene provides the rest. The chain is built from TRBV5-1 and TRBJ1-2; 9 nucleotides line up with TRBD1. CDR3 length: 14 residues. V gave up 3 bases and J gave up 4 bases; unmatched junction bases: 4. The V gene's germline CDR1 is SGHRS and CDR2 YFSETQ. The sequenced CDR3 bases are TGCGCCAGCAGCTCTGGGACAGGGATCTATGGC. Residues: CASSSGTGIYG. The entire CDR3 protein is CASSSGTGIYGYTF.

A word on this clone: The read ends 3 residues before the CDR3 terminus; that terminus is restored from the germline J gene. V gene TRBV10-3 combines with J gene TRBJ2-7; perhaps TRBD1 as D (6 bases). Germline CDR1 is ENHRY and CDR2 is SYGVKD. V was pared by 4 bases and J by 5 bases, with 24 bases between. The CDR3 is 17 residues long. This CDR3 is CAISASGPTGSLDEQYF. The part of the CDR3 DNA that was read is TGTGCCATCAGTGCCTCGGGGCCCACAGGGTCATTAGACGAG.

With regard to this clone: The read comes to an end 3 residues before the CDR3 does, leaving the germline J gene to fill in the end. V is TRBV19 and J is TRBJ1-2, with D perhaps TRBD1 (5 bases). Germline-derived CDR1 and CDR2 are LNHDA and SQIVND (reference sequence). The CDR3 consists of 11 residues. CDR3 region: CASSIGGFYTF. The DNA read from the CDR3 is TGTGCCAGTAGTATCGGGGGATTC.

Comments on this clone: The read terminates 3 residues ahead of where the CDR3 ends, so the germline J gene completes it. The V call is TRBV2, the J call TRBJ2-3; TRBD2 agrees at 7 bases. Germline values: CDR1 SNHLY, CDR2 FYNNEI. The CDR3 sequence is 13 residues long. The CDR3: CASKRGTQETQYF. The DNA read from the CDR3 is TGTGCCAGCAAGCGGGGTACTCAAGAGACG.